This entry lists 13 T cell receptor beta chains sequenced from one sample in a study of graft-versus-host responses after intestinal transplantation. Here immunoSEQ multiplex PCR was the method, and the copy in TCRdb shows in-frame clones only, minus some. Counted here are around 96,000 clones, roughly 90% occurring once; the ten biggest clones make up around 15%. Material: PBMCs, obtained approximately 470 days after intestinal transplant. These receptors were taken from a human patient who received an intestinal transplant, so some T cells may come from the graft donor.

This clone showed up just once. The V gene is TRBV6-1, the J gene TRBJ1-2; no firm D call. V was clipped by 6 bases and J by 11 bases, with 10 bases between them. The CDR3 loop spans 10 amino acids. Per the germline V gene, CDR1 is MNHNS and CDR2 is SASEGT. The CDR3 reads CASRGVGYTF. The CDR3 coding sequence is TGTGCCAGCAGGGGCGTAGGGTACACCTTC.

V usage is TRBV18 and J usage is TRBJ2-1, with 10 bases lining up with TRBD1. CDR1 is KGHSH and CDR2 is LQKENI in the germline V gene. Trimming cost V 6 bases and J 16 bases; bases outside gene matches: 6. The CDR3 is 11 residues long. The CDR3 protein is CASSPDRGLFF. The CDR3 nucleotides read TGTGCCAGCTCTCCCGACAGGGGGCTTTTCTTC.

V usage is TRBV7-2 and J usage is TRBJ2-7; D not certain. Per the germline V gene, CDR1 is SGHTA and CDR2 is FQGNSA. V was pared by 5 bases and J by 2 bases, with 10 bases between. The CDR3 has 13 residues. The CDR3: CASSADGTYEQYF. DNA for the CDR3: TGTGCCAGCAGCGCCGACGGAACCTACGAGCAGTACTTC.

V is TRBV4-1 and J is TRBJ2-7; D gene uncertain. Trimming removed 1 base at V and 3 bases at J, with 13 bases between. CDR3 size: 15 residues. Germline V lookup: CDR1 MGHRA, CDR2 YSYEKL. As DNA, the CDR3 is TGCGCCAGCAGCCAAGGCCATAGTCCAAGCTACGAGCAGTACTTC. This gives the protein CASSQGHSPSYEQYF.

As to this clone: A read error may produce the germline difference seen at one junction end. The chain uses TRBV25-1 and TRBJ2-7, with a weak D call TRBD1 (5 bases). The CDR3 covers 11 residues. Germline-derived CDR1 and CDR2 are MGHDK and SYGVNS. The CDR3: CASPRTPPPDF. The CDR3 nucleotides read TGTGCCAGCCCTAGGACACCCCCTCCCGACTTC.

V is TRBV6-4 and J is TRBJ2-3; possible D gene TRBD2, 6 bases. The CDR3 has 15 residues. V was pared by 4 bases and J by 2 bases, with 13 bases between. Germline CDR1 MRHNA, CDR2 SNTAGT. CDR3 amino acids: CASSGVAGTTDTQYF. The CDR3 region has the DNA TGTGCCAGCAGTGGGGTTGCGGGGACCACAGATACGCAGTATTTT.

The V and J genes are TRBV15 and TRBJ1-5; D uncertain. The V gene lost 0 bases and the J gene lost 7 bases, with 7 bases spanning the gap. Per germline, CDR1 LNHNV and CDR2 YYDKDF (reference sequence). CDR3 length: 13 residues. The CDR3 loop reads CATSRDAGQPQHF. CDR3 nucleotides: TGTGCCACCAGCAGAGACGCCGGGCAGCCCCAGCATTTT.

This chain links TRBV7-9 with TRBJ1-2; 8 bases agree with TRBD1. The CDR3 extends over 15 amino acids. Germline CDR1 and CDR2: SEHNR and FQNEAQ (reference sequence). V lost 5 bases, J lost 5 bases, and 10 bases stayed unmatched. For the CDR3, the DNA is TGTGCCAGCAGCACGACGGACAGGGCGAATTATGGCTACACCTTC. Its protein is CASSTTDRANYGYTF.

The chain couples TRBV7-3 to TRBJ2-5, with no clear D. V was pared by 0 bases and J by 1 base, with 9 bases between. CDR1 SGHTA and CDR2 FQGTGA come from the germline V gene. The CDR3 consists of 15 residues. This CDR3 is CASSLTITGQETQYF. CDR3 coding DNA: TGTGCCAGCAGCTTAACCATAACGGGCCAAGAGACCCAGTACTTC.

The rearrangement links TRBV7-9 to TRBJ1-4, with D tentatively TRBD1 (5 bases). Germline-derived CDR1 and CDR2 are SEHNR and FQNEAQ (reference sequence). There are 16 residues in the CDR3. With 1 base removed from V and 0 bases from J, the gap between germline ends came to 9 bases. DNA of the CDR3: TGTGCCAGCAGCTTAGAGGGGTCCGCAACTAATGAAAAACTGTTTTTT. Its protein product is CASSLEGSATNEKLFF.

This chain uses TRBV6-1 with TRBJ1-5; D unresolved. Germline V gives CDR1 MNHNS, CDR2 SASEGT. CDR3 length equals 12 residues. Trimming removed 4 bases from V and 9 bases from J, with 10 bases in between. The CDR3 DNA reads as TGTGCCAGCAGTGCACAGATTTTGCCCCAGCATTTT. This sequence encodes CASSAQILPQHF.

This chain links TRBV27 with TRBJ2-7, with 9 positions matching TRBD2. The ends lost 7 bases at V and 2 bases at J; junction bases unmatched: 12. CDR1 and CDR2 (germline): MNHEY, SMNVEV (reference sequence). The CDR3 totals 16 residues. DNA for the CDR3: TGTGCCAGCATGATAGGGCGCGGGGGGGATACCTACGAGCAGTACTTC. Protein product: CASMIGRGGDTYEQYF.

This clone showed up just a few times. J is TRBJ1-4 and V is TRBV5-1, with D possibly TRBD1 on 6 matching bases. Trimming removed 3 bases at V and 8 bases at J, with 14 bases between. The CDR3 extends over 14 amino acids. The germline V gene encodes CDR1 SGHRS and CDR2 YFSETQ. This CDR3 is CASSSQGFGEKLFF. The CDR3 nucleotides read TGCGCCAGCAGCTCACAGGGTTTTGGAGAAAAACTGTTTTTT.